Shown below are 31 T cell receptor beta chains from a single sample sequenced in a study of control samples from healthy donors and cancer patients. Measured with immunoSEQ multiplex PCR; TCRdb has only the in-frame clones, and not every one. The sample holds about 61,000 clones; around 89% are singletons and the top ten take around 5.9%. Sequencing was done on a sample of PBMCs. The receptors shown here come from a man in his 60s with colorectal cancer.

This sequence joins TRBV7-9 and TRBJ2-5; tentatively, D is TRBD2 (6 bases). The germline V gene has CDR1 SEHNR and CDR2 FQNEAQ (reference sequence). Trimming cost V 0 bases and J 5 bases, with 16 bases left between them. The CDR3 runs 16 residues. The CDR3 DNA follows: TGTGCCAGCAGCTTAGCTGGCGGGGCCCTCTCGGAGACCCAGTACTTC. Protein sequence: CASSLAGGALSETQYF.

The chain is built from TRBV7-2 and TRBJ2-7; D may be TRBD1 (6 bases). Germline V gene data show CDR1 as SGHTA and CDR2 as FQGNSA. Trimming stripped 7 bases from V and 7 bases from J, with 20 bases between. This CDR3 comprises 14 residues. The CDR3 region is CASTGPGAFREQYF. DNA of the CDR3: TGTGCCAGCACTGGGCCAGGGGCCTTTCGGGAGCAGTACTTC.

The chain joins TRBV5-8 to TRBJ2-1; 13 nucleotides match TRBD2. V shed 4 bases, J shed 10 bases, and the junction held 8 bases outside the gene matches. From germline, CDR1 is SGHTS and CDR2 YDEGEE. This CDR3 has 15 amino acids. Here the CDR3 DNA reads TGTGCCAGCAGCCCAGGACTAGCGGGGGTACAGGAGCAGTTCTTC. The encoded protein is CASSPGLAGVQEQFF. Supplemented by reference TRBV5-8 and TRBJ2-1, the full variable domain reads EAGVTQSPTHLIKTRGQQATLRCSPISGHTSVYWYQQALGLGLQFLLWYDEGEERNRGNFPPRFSGRQFPNYSSELNVNALELEDSALYLCASSPGLAGVQEQFFGPGTRLTVL.

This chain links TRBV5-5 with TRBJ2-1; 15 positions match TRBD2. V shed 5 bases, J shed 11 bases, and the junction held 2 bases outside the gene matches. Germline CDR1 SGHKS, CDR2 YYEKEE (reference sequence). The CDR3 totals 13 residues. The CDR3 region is CASRGLAGGQQFF. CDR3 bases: TGTGCCAGCAGGGGACTAGCGGGGGGACAGCAGTTCTTC.

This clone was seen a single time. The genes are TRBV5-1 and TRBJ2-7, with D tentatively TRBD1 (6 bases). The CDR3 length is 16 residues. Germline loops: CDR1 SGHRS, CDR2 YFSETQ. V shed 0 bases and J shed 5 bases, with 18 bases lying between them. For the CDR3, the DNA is TGCGCCAGCAGCTTGGGGGGACACGTGGCGGTGGACGAGCAGTACTTC. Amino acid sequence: CASSLGGHVAVDEQYF. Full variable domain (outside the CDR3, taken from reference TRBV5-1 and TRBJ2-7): KAGVTQTPRYLIKTRGQQVTLSCSPISGHRSVSWYQQTPGQGLQFLFEYFSETQRNKGNFPGRFSGRQFSNSRSEMNVSTLELGDSALYLCASSLGGHVAVDEQYFGPGTRLTVT.

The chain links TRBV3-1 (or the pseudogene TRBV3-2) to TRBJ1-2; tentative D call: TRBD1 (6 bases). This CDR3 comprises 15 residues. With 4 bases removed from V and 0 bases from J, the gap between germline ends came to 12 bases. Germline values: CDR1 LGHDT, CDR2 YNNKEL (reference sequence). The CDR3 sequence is CASSPYRTANYGYTF. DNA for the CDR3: TGTGCCAGCAGCCCTTATCGGACAGCTAACTATGGCTACACCTTC.

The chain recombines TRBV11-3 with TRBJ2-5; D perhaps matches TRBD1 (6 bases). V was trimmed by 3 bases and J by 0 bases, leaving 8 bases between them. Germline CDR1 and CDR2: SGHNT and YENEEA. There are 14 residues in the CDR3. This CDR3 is CASSLWTDQETQYF. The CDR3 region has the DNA TGTGCCAGCAGCTTGTGGACAGACCAAGAGACCCAGTACTTC.

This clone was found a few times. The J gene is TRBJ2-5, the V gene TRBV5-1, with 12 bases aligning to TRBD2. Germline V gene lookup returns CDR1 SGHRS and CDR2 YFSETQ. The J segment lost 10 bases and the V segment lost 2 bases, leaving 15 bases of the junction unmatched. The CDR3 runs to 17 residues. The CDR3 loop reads CASSFTAGLAGREVQYF. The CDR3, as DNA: TGCGCCAGCAGCTTCACGGCCGGACTAGCGGGAAGAGAGGTCCAGTACTTC.

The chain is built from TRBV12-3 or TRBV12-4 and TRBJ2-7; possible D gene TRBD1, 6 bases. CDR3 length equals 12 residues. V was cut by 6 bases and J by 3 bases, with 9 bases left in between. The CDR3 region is CASSYRVYEQYF. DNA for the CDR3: TGTGCCAGCAGCTACAGGGTCTACGAGCAGTACTTC.

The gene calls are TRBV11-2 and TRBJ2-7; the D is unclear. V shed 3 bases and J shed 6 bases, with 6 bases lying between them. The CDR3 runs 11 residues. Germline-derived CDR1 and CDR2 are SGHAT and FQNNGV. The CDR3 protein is CASSLGPEQYF. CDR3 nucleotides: TGTGCCAGCAGCTTGGGTCCCGAGCAGTACTTC.

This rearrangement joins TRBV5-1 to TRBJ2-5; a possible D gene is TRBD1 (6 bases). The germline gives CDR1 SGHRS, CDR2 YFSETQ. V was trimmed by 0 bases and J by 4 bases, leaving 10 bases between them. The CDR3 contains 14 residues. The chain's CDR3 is CASSLVQGPETQYF. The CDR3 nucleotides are TGCGCCAGCAGCTTGGTTCAGGGGCCAGAGACCCAGTACTTC.

CDR3 sequence: CASSLAPGVSGANVLTF. In nucleotides, the CDR3 is TGCGCCAGCAGCTTGGCGCCGGGCGTCTCTGGGGCCAACGTCCTGACTTTC. The chain recombines TRBV5-1 with TRBJ2-6; the D is unclear. The CDR3 is made up of 17 amino acids. V was trimmed by 0 bases and J by 0 bases, leaving 10 bases between them. In germline, CDR1 is SGHRS, CDR2 YFSETQ.

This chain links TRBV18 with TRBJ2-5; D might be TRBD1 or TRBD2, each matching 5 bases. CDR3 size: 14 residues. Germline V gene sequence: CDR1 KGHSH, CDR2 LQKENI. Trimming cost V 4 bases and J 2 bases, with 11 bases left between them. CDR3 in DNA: TGTGCCAGCTCACACGGGGCCGTTCAAGAGACCCAGTACTTC. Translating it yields CASSHGAVQETQYF.

DNA for the CDR3: TGTGCCAGTAGTATCACGGGGGGGGTATCACCTACGCAGTATTTT. Translating gives CASSITGGVSPTQYF. This chain connects TRBV19 to TRBJ2-3; 8 nucleotides agree with TRBD2. The CDR3 runs 15 residues. Germline assignment: CDR1 LNHDA and CDR2 SQIVND (reference sequence). Germline trimming cut 3 bases from V and 8 bases from J; bases unmatched to any gene: 10.

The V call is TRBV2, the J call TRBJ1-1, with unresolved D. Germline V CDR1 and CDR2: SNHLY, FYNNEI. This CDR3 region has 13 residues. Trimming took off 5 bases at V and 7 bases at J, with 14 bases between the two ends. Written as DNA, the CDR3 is TGTGCCAGCAGTCTCGACCCTGTGGGTGAAGCTTTCTTT. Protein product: CASSLDPVGEAFF.

The CDR3 sequence: CASSRLGAAGNTIYF. The DNA for the CDR3 is TGTGCCAGTAGCCGTCTCGGGGCAGCTGGAAACACCATATATTTT. V gene TRBV19 combines with J gene TRBJ1-3; D possibly corresponds to TRBD1 (5 bases). V was cut by 6 bases and J by 2 bases, with 14 bases left in between. CDR1 LNHDA and CDR2 SQIVND come from the germline V gene (reference sequence). The CDR3 loop spans 15 amino acids.

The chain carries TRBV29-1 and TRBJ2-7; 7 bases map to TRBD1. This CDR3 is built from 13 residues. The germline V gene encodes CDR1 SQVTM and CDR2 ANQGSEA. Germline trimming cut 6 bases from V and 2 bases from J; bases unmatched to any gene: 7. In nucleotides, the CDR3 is TGCAGCGTGATGGGACAGAACACCTACGAGCAGTACTTC. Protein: CSVMGQNTYEQYF.

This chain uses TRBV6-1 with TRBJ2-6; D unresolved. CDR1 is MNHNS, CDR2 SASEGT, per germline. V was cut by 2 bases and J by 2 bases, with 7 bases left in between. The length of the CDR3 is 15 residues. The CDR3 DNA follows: TGTGCCAGCAGTGAAAGGTTCCCTGGGGCCAACGTCCTGACTTTC. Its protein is CASSERFPGANVLTF.

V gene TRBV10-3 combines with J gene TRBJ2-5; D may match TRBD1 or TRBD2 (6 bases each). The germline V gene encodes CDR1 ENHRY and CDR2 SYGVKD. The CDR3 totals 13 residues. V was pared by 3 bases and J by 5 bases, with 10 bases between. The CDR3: CAISDGGRETQYF. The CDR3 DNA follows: TGTGCCATCAGTGACGGGGGCCGGGAGACCCAGTACTTC.

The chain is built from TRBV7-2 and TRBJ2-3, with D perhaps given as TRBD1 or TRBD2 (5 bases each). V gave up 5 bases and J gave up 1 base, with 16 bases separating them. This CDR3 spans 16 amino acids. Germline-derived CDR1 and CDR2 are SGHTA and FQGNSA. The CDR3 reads CASSPSRGVGTDTQYF. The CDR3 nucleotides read TGTGCCAGCAGCCCCTCAAGGGGAGTAGGCACAGATACGCAGTATTTT. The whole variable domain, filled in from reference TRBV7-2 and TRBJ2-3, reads GAGVSQSPSNKVTEKGKDVELRCDPISGHTALYWYRQSLGQGLEFLIYFQGNSAPDKSGLPSDRFSAERTGGSVSTLTIQRTQQEDSAVYLCASSPSRGVGTDTQYFGPGTRLTVL.

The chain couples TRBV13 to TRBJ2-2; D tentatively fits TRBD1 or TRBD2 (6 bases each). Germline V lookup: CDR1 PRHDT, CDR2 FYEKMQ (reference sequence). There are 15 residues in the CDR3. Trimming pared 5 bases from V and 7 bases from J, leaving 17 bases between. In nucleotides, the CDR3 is TGTGCCAGCAGCAAGGGGGGAAAATGGTTCGGGGAGCTGTTTTTT. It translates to CASSKGGKWFGELFF.

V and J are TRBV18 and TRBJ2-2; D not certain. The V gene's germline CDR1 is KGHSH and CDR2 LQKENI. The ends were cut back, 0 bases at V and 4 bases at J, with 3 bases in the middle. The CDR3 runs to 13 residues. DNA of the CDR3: TGTGCCAGCTCACCACCCTCCACCGGGGAGCTGTTTTTT. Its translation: CASSPPSTGELFF. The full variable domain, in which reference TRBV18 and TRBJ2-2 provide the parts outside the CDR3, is NAGVMQNPRHLVRRRGQEARLRCSPMKGHSHVYWYRQLPEEGLKFMVYLQKENIIDESGMPKERFSAEFPKEGPSILRIQQVVRGDSAAYFCASSPPSTGELFFGEGSRLTVL.

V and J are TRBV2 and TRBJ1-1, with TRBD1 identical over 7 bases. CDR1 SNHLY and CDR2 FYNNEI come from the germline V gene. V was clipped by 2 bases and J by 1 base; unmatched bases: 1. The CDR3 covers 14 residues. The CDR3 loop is CASSERTGNTEAFF. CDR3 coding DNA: TGTGCCAGCAGTGAACGGACAGGGAACACTGAAGCTTTCTTT.

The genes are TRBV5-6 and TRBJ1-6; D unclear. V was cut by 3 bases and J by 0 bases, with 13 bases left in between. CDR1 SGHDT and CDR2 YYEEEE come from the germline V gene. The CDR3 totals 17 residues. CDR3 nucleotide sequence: TGTGCCAGCAGCTGGAGGGCACCGAGCTCCTATAATTCACCCCTCCACTTT. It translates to CASSWRAPSSYNSPLHF.

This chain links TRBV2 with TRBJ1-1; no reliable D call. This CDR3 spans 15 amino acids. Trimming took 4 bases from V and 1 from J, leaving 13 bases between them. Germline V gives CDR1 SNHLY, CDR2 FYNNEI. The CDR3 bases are TGTGCCAGCAGTGTCCTCGCGGAGGAGAACACTGAAGCTTTCTTT. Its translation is CASSVLAEENTEAFF.

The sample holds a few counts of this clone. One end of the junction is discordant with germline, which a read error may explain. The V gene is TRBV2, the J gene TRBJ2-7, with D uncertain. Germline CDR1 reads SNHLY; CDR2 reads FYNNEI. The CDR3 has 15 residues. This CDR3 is CASSGTGFSSSEQYF. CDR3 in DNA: TGTGCCAGCAGTGGAACGGGTTTCTCCTCCTCCGAGCAGTACTTC.

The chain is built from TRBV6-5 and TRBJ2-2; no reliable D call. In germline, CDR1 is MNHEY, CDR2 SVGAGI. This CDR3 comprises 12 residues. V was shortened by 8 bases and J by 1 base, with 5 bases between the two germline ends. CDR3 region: CASSKNTGELFF. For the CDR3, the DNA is TGTGCCAGCTCCAAGAACACCGGGGAGCTGTTTTTT.

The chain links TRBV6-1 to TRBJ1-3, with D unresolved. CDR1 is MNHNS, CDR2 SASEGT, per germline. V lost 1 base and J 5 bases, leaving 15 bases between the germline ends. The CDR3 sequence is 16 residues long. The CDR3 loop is CASSEGRFVGRNTIYF. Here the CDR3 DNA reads TGTGCCAGCAGTGAAGGAAGATTTGTGGGGAGAAACACCATATATTTT.

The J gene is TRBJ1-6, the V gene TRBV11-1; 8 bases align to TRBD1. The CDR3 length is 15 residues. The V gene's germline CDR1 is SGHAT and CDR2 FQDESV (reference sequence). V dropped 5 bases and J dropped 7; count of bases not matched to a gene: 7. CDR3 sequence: CASSLRTGPNSPLHF. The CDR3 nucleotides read TGTGCCAGCAGCCTACGGACAGGGCCCAATTCACCCCTCCACTTT.

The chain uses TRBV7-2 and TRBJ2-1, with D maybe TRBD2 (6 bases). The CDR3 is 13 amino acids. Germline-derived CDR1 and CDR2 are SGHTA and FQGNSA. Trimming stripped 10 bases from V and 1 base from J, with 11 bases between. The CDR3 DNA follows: TGTGCCACGGCCAGCGGGTCCTACAATGAGCAGTTCTTC. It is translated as CATASGSYNEQFF.

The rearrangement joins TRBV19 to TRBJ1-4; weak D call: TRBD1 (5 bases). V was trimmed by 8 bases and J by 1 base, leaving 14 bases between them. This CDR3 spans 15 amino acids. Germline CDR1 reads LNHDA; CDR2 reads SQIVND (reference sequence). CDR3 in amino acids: CASSARGVTNEKLFF. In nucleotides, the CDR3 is TGTGCCAGTTCTGCCCGGGGGGTAACTAATGAAAAACTGTTTTTT.